The 21 T cell receptor beta chains presented below share a single source sample, sequenced in a study of type 1 and type 2 diabetes patients. Amplification started from genomic DNA. The TCR beta CDR3 region was amplified using 30 forward and 13 reverse primers. Via MiXCR, TCRdb re-called the multiplex PCR reads, giving one row per CDR3 protein. The sample carries a few hundred thousand distinct CDR3 sequences, roughly 44% recorded once. The source material was peripheral blood mononuclear cells (PBMCs). These receptors were collected from a man younger than 30 with type 2 diabetes.

The J gene is TRBJ1-2, the V gene TRBV7-2; tentative D call: TRBD1 (6 bases). Trimming stripped 2 bases from V and 6 bases from J, with 19 bases between. CDR3 size: 16 residues. CDR1 and CDR2 from the germline V gene are SGHTA and FQGNSA. CDR3 loop: CASSLRFRGSRDGYTF. CDR3 nucleotide sequence: TGTGCCAGCAGCTTACGGTTCAGGGGATCTCGGGATGGCTACACCTTC.

The CDR3 DNA reads as TGCAGCGTTGAAGAGGTTGGGCAGCCCTACGAGCAGTACTTC. Its protein product is CSVEEVGQPYEQYF. This rearrangement joins TRBV29-1 to TRBJ2-7; D unresolved. Germline loops: CDR1 SQVTM, CDR2 ANQGSEA. The CDR3 extends over 14 amino acids. V lost 0 bases, J lost 2 bases, and 11 bases lay in between.

The V gene is TRBV30, the J gene TRBJ2-7, with 7 nucleotides matching TRBD2. The V and J ends lost 6 bases and 6 bases, in that order; junction bases with no gene match: 14. This CDR3 comprises 14 residues. Germline CDR1 and CDR2: GTSNPN and SVGIG (reference sequence). The CDR3 region has the DNA TGTGCCTGCGCACAAGATCGGACTAGGCTCGAGCAGTACTTC. Translation: CACAQDRTRLEQYF.

J is TRBJ2-7 and V is TRBV11-1; D possibly uses TRBD1 or TRBD2 (5 bases each). Looked up from germline, CDR1 is SGHAT and CDR2 is FQDESV (reference sequence). Trimming left V 7 bases short and J 0 bases short, with 16 bases between. The CDR3 covers 15 residues. CDR3 sequence: CASTPNGASSYEQYF. In DNA, the CDR3 is TGTGCCAGCACCCCGAACGGGGCGAGCTCCTACGAGCAGTACTTC.

The DNA of the CDR3 is TGTGCCAGCGGGGGACTAGCAGGCGATGAGCAGTTCTTC. Its translation is CASGGLAGDEQFF. The chain is built from TRBV2 and TRBJ2-1; TRBD2 agrees at 9 bases. The ends lost 8 bases at V and 8 bases at J; junction bases unmatched: 7. Germline lookup yields CDR1 SNHLY and CDR2 FYNNEI. The CDR3 length is 13 residues.

This clonotype was seen at least ten times. V usage is TRBV6-5 and J usage is TRBJ2-7, with D perhaps matching TRBD1 (5 bases). Trimming cost V 5 bases and J 1 base, with 15 bases left between them. Germline V CDR1 and CDR2: MNHEY, SVGAGI. The CDR3 loop spans 15 amino acids. The CDR3 bases are TGTGCCAGCAGTACAGGCCCCACTCGATCCTACGAGCAGTACTTC. It is translated as CASSTGPTRSYEQYF.

This clonotype was seen more than once but under ten times. This chain links TRBV2 with TRBJ2-5, with D perhaps TRBD1 (8 bases). Germline V lookup: CDR1 SNHLY, CDR2 FYNNEI. V gave up 7 bases and J gave up 5 bases, with 17 bases separating them. The CDR3 is 14 amino acids. This CDR3 reads CASKEDRGGETQYF. In DNA form, the CDR3 reads TGTGCCAGCAAGGAAGACAGGGGAGGGGAGACCCAGTACTTC.

This clonotype was counted only a few times. This chain connects TRBV19 to TRBJ1-5; TRBD1 aligns across 10 bases. The germline V gene has CDR1 LNHDA and CDR2 SQIVND (reference sequence). This CDR3 comprises 16 residues. The V gene end was trimmed by 8 bases and the J gene end by 4 bases; junction bases not matched to a gene: 11. CDR3 region: CASSSTGTGVNQPQHF. CDR3 sequence (DNA): TGTGCCAGTTCTTCAACCGGGACAGGGGTGAATCAGCCCCAGCATTTT.

The chain employs TRBV30 and TRBJ1-5; D unresolved. Germline V gene data show CDR1 as GTSNPN and CDR2 as SVGIG (reference sequence). The CDR3 loop spans 13 amino acids. V was cut by 0 bases and J by 6 bases, with 9 bases left in between. The CDR3: CAWSVAEIQPQHF. CDR3 DNA sequence: TGTGCCTGGAGTGTGGCGGAAATTCAGCCCCAGCATTTT.

As to this clonotype: At one end, the junction sequence differs from germline, possibly due to a read error. V usage is TRBV30 and J usage is TRBJ2-2; 12 bases match TRBD1. Germline-derived CDR1 and CDR2 are GTSNPN and SVGIG (reference sequence). CDR3 length: 12 residues. DNA of the CDR3: TGTGCGGGACAGGGGGCGGCCGGGGAGCTGCTTTTT. It yields the protein CAGQGAAGELLF.

The gene calls are TRBV2 and TRBJ2-5; tentatively, D is TRBD2 (6 bases). The germline CDR1 and CDR2 sequences are SNHLY and FYNNEI. This CDR3 region has 13 residues. Trimming stripped 5 bases from V and 3 bases from J, with 10 bases between. CDR3 sequence: CASSRTSKETQYF. CDR3 nucleotide sequence: TGTGCCAGCAGTCGTACTAGCAAAGAGACCCAGTACTTC.

The chain recombines TRBV20-1 with TRBJ2-7, with no clear D. The ends were cut back, 2 bases at V and 3 bases at J, with 11 bases in the middle. The CDR3 has 13 amino acids. Germline loops: CDR1 DFQATT, CDR2 SNEGSKA (reference sequence). CDR3 region: CSARLAGLYEQYF. CDR3 DNA: TGCAGTGCTAGACTGGCAGGCCTCTACGAGCAGTACTTC.

The sample holds a few counts of this clonotype. This rearrangement joins TRBV11-3 to TRBJ2-7; D is possibly TRBD1 (6 bases). The V and J ends lost 5 bases and 3 bases respectively, with 11 bases between them. This CDR3 is 13 amino acids long. CDR1 and CDR2 (germline): SGHNT, YENEEA. CDR3 coding DNA: TGTGCCAGCAGCCTGACAGGAAACTACGAGCAGTACTTC. Its translation: CASSLTGNYEQYF. The whole variable domain, filled in from reference TRBV11-3 and TRBJ2-7, reads EAGVVQSPRYKIIEKKQPVAFWCNPISGHNTLYWYLQNLGQGPELLIRYENEEAVDDSQLPKDRFSAERLKGVDSTLKIQPAELGDSAVYLCASSLTGNYEQYFGPGTRLTVT.

This rearrangement joins TRBV24-1 to TRBJ1-1; D gene unclear. Germline CDR1 and CDR2: KGHDR and SFDVKD. This CDR3 region has 12 residues. V lost 4 bases and J lost 10, with 12 bases in between. The CDR3 bases are TGTGCCACCAGTGACACGGGCCTAGGAGCTTTCTTT. Translated: CATSDTGLGAFF.

CDR3 nucleotide sequence: TGTGCCAGCAGCCTCGGACTAGCTAGTTCCACCGGGGAGCTGTTTTTT. Its translation: CASSLGLASSTGELFF. V gene TRBV9 combines with J gene TRBJ2-2, with TRBD2 matching 8 bases. The trim removed 4 bases at V and 4 bases at J, leaving 9 bases unmatched. CDR1 is SGDLS and CDR2 is YYNGEE in the germline V gene. CDR3 size: 16 residues.

The chain joins TRBV6-5 to TRBJ2-7; D remains unclear. The germline CDR1 and CDR2 sequences are MNHEY and SVGAGI. This CDR3 is built from 15 residues. V was trimmed by 8 bases and J by 0 bases, leaving 17 bases between them. The CDR3 DNA reads as TGTGCCAGCTCACCCAGCCAGGCAGCCTCCTACGAGCAGTACTTC. Amino acid sequence: CASSPSQAASYEQYF.

The CDR3 DNA reads TGTGCCAGTAGTGGTACAGGGCAGGAGCAGTACTTC. Its translation is CASSGTGQEQYF. The rearrangement uses TRBV7-8 and TRBJ2-7, with a weak D call TRBD1 (6 bases). The CDR3 spans 12 residues. Germline loops: CDR1 SGHVS, CDR2 FQNEAQ. Deletions cut 9 bases from V and 7 bases from J, with 16 bases between. Full variable domain (outside the CDR3, taken from reference TRBV7-8 and TRBJ2-7): GAGVSQSPRYKVAKRGQDVALRCDPISGHVSLFWYQQALGQGPEFLTYFQNEAQLDKSGLPSDRFFAERPEGSVSTLKIQRTQQEDSAVYLCASSGTGQEQYFGPGTRLTVT.

The genes are TRBV4-2 and TRBJ2-2; TRBD2 matches 7 bases. The CDR3 loop spans 16 amino acids. Germline CDR1 is LGHNA and CDR2 is YNFKEQ. Trimming took 3 bases from V and 0 from J; bases not matched to a gene: 4. The CDR3 sequence is CASSQRGLANTGELFF. Here the CDR3 DNA reads TGTGCCAGCAGCCAGCGAGGACTAGCGAACACCGGGGAGCTGTTTTTT.

V gene TRBV5-1 combines with J gene TRBJ2-7, with 8 bases lining up with TRBD2. V lost 1 base and J lost 6; bases outside the gene matches: 9. The CDR3 has 15 amino acids. From germline, CDR1 is SGHRS and CDR2 YFSETQ. The CDR3 sequence: CASSLRSGLVSEQYF. The CDR3 bases are TGCGCCAGCAGCTTGAGGTCGGGACTAGTTAGCGAGCAGTACTTC. Together with reference TRBV5-1 and TRBJ2-7, the CDR3 gives the full variable domain: KAGVTQTPRYLIKTRGQQVTLSCSPISGHRSVSWYQQTPGQGLQFLFEYFSETQRNKGNFPGRFSGRQFSNSRSEMNVSTLELGDSALYLCASSLRSGLVSEQYFGPGTRLTVT.

The chain carries TRBV28 and TRBJ2-1; perhaps TRBD1 as D (7 bases). Trimming took off 5 bases at V and 7 bases at J, with 18 bases between the two ends. This CDR3 is 15 amino acids long. CDR1 and CDR2 from the germline V gene are MDHEN and SYDVKM. The CDR3 DNA is TGTGCCAGCAGTCCCCGGGGGACAGATAATAATGAGCAGTTCTTC. Encoded protein: CASSPRGTDNNEQFF.

The chain combines TRBV7-2 with TRBJ1-2, with D possibly being TRBD1 (6 bases). Germline assignment: CDR1 SGHTA and CDR2 FQGNSA. V lost 5 bases and J lost 7, with 14 bases in between. The CDR3 consists of 13 residues. For the CDR3, the DNA is TGTGCCAGCAGCGAACGAGGGGGGCCTGGCTACACCTTC. It yields the protein CASSERGGPGYTF.